What follows is one T cell receptor (beta chain) and its context. CDR3 length: 14 amino acids. Germline CDR1 SGHTA, CDR2 FQGNSA. Trimming cost V 5 bases and J 4 bases; bases outside gene matches: 6. This entry is derived from a study of blood T cell repertoires in COVID-19. Overall study: Material from acute and convalescent COVID-19 was sourced from the United States, Italy and Spain.

Participants reported their clinical history, and cohort assignment relied on those reports. Exposed volunteers were people who met a COVID-19 case within 2 weeks before study entry. The authors' processing: Amplifying reference gene primers gave estimates of nucleated cell counts. The method was immunoSEQ multiplex PCR; TCRdb's version includes in-frame clones alone and lacks a portion of them. V and J calls and clone size are given by that table; D and trimming were obtained from the DNA. The sample yields about 320,000 clones, roughly 85% seen once. This rearrangement joins TRBV7-2 to TRBJ1-1; 8 bases fit TRBD1. This receptor was taken from a young woman who had been exposed to COVID-19. The material sequenced was PBMCs or T cells enriched from blood (not recorded which). CDR3 bases: TGTGCCAGCAGCCGCGAACAGGGGGGCACTGAAGCTTTCTTT. Translating gives CASSREQGGTEAFF.